Listed below are T cell receptor beta chains from one sample, sequenced in a study of blood T cell repertoires in COVID-19. Clones were sequenced by immunoSEQ multiplex PCR, and TCRdb holds only the in-frame ones, with some missing. The sample lists tens of thousands of clones; about nine tenths were seen once. The sequenced sample consisted of peripheral blood. These receptors were obtained from a man in his 70s with active or convalescent COVID-19. Each CDR3 is given with its conserved first and last residue. A D gene is named only where the DNA matches it firmly. Clone size is not always given. Where it is, it says once, few, many or a class for expanded clones.

J	D	size	V	DNA	CDR3
TRBJ1-1	TRBD1	NA	TRBV7-3	TGTGCCAGCAGCCCGGACAGGGGGTACGGGGCTTTCTTT	CASSPDRGYGAFF
TRBJ2-2	NA	NA	TRBV5-1	TGCGCCAGCAGCCAGGGTCTAACGGCGGGGGAGCTGTTTTTT	CASSQGLTAGELFF
TRBJ2-7	TRBD2	NA	TRBV5-1	TGCGCCAGCAGCCTCGGGGAGGGCCGGCAGTACTTC	CASSLGEGRQYF
TRBJ2-1	TRBD2	NA	TRBV29-1	TGCAGCGTTTCTCTAGCGGGGGGTCAAGAGCAGTTCTTC	CSVSLAGGQEQFF
TRBJ2-1	NA	NA	TRBV4-2	TGTGCCAGCAGCCAATCCGGGACACACTCCTACAATGAGCAGTTCTTC	CASSQSGTHSYNEQFF
TRBJ2-1	NA	NA	TRBV6-5	TGTGCCAGCAGTCTATTAGCTAGTTTTGATGAGCAGTTCTTC	CASSLLASFDEQFF
TRBJ2-3	TRBD2	NA	TRBV5-1	TGCGCCAGCAGCCCCTGGGAGGGCCGGGGCACAGATACGCAGTATTTT	CASSPWEGRGTDTQYF
TRBJ1-1	NA	few	TRBV5-4	TGTGCCAGCAGCTGGGAGGTAAACGAACGGGCTGAAGCTTTCTTT	CASSWEVNERAEAFF
TRBJ1-3	NA	once	TRBV27	TGTGCCAGCAGTTTATCGGGCTGGGGGGGGGTGGACACCATATATTTT	CASSLSGWGGVDTIYF
TRBJ1-2	TRBD1	NA	TRBV4-1	TGCGCCAGCAGCCATCGGCGGGACAGGGGTGTCTATGGCTACACCTTC	CASSHRRDRGVYGYTF
TRBJ2-1	NA	NA	TRBV4-1	TGCGCCAGCAGCCAGGCTGCTGGGGAGATTGGGCCCAATGAGCAGTTCTTC	CASSQAAGEIGPNEQFF
TRBJ2-1	NA	few	TRBV4-2	TGTGCCAGCAGCCAAACCACCCGGGGGAAGGACAATGAGCAGTTCTTC	CASSQTTRGKDNEQFF
TRBJ2-7	NA	NA	TRBV19	TGTGCCAGTAGTAGCGTTGGAGCGAACTACGAGCAGTACTTC	CASSSVGANYEQYF
TRBJ1-1	NA	NA	TRBV2	TGTGCCAGCAGGGGTGAGGGTACTGAAGCTTTCTTT	CASRGEGTEAFF
TRBJ2-7	NA	NA	TRBV9	TGTGCCAGCAGCGCGCGAGTCGGGGACGAGCAGTACTTC	CASSARVGDEQYF
TRBJ2-3	NA	NA	TRBV4-1	TGCGCCAGCAGCCACCCCAGGGTCGCTAGCACAGATACGCAGTATTTT	CASSHPRVASTDTQYF
TRBJ2-3	NA	NA	TRBV12-1	TGTGCCAGCAGCTTTGCGGGTTGGACTAGCGGGGACCTCACAGATACGCAGTATTTT	CASSFAGWTSGDLTDTQYF
TRBJ2-7	NA	NA	TRBV2	TGTGCCAGCAGTGAAAAGGCAGGGTACGAGCAGTACTTC	CASSEKAGYEQYF
TRBJ1-1	NA	NA	TRBV5-6	TGTGCCAGCAGCTTGAGCTGGACAGCTACTGAAGCTTTCTTT	CASSLSWTATEAFF
TRBJ2-2	TRBD1	NA	TRBV7-9	TGTGCCAGCAGCACGGGACAGGTCATCACCGGGGAGCTGTTTTTT	CASSTGQVITGELFF
TRBJ2-7	NA	few	TRBV7-9	TGTGCCAGCAGCCAAATAAATACAGATACCGGATTGGACGAGCAGTACTTC	CASSQINTDTGLDEQYF
TRBJ1-5	TRBD1	once	TRBV5-1	TGCGCCAGCAGCTTGATGGGGGACAGGGATCAGCCCCAGCATTTT	CASSLMGDRDQPQHF
TRBJ2-7	TRBD2	NA	TRBV4-1	TGCGCCAGCAGCCAAGGCCAGGGAGGGACCTACGAGCAGTACTTC	CASSQGQGGTYEQYF
TRBJ2-2	NA	NA	TRBV24-1	TGTGCCACCAGTGATTTGCGGGTGGACACCGGGGAGCTGTTTTTT	CATSDLRVDTGELFF
TRBJ2-5	NA	NA	TRBV3-1/TRBV3-2	TGTGCCAGCAGCCAACCACGACTATCTAAAGAGACCCAGTACTTC	CASSQPRLSKETQYF
TRBJ1-6	TRBD1	NA	TRBV5-6	TGTGCCAGCAGCCCCCGGACAGGGGGCAGTAATTCACCCCTCCACTTT	CASSPRTGGSNSPLHF